Presented here are 2 T cell receptor beta chains from one specimen sequenced in a study of blood T cell repertoires in COVID-19 (dated by TCRdb to the early 2020s). The library was obtained by the immunoSEQ multiplex PCR assay. TCRdb took over this immuneACCESS table, retaining in-frame rearrangements with V and J assigned. Such tables are incomplete; in checked studies, under half of the missing clones stem from an unresolved V gene, and the remainder is unexplained. In all, the sample holds 75,000 to 95,000 clones, and 55% to 80% of those were seen once. Clones ranked in the top ten supply approximately 25% of the sample. The sample consisted of peripheral blood. The receptors here all came from a woman aged 55 to 70 in a cohort sampled during active or convalescent COVID-19.

The chain couples TRBV7-8 to TRBJ1-3; TRBD1 agrees at 7 bases. The CDR3 consists of 15 residues. V dropped 1 base and J dropped 2; count of bases not matched to a gene: 2. From germline, CDR1 is SGHVS and CDR2 FQNEAQ. The CDR3 sequence: CASSLVTGTGNTIYF. CDR3 DNA sequence: TGTGCCAGCAGCTTAGTGACAGGGACTGGAAACACCATATATTTT.

The V call is TRBV5-1, the J call TRBJ1-6; D unresolved. From germline, CDR1 is SGHRS and CDR2 YFSETQ. Trimming removed 3 bases from V and 4 bases from J, with 8 bases in between. The CDR3 runs to 14 residues. The CDR3 protein is CASSSGSYNSPLHF. The CDR3, as DNA: TGCGCCAGCAGCTCCGGGTCATATAATTCACCCCTCCACTTT.